This paragraph reports one TCR beta chain. Its antigen is as yet unknown. Germline lookup yields CDR1 MNHNY and CDR2 SVGAGI (reference sequence). The V end lost 2 bases, the J end lost 2 bases, and 9 bases lay between the germline ends. The CDR3 extends over 14 amino acids. Sequencing used immunoSEQ multiplex PCR; TCRdb keeps in-frame clones, though not all of them. The repertoire consists of 100,000 or so clones, with just under 95% occurring once and the leading ten covering about 1.5%. This sample stems from a study of siplizumab effects on memory and regulatory T cells. The study's findings and limits: Roughly 80-96% of proliferating clones (CD4+ or CD8+) could not be assigned a naive or memory phenotype.

The source is a human donor in good health. This rearrangement joins TRBV6-6 to TRBJ1-2; the D is unclear. The sample taken for sequencing was non-Treg CD4+ T cells sorted from blood. CDR3 region: CASSYGQTNYGYTF. The DNA for the CDR3 is TGTGCCAGCAGTTACGGTCAAACCAACTATGGCTACACCTTC.